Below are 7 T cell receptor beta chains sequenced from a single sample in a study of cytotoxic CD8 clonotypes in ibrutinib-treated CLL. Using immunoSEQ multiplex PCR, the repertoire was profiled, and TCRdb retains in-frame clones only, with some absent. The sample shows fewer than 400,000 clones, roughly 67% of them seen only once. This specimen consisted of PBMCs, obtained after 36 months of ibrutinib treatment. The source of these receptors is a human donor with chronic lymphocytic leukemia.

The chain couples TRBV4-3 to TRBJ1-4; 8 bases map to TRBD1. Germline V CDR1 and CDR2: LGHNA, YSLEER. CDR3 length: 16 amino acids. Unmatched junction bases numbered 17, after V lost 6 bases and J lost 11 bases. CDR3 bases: TGCGCCAGCAGAGACAGGGGCGGGAGTTCCAGTGGGAAACTGTTTTTT. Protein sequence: CASRDRGGSSSGKLFF.

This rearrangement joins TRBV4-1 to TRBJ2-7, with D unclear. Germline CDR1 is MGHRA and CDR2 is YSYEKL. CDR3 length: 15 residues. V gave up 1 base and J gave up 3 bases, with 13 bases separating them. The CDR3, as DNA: TGCGCCAGCAGCCAAGTACCGCGGAATAACTACGAGCAGTACTTC. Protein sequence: CASSQVPRNNYEQYF.

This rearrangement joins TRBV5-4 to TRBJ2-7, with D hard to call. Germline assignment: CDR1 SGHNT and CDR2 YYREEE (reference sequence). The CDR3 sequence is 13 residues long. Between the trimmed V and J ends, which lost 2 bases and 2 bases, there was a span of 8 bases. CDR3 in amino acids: CASSFQVTYEQYF. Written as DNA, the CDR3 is TGTGCCAGCAGCTTTCAGGTGACCTACGAGCAGTACTTC. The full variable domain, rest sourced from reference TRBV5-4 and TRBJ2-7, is ETGVTQSPTHLIKTRGQQVTLRCSSQSGHNTVSWYQQALGQGPQFIFQYYREEENGRGNFPPRFSGLQFPNYSSELNVNALELDDSALYLCASSFQVTYEQYFGPGTRLTVT.

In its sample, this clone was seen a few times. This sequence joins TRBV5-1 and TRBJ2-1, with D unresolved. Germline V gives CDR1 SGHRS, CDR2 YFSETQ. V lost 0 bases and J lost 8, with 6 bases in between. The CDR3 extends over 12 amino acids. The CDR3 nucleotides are TGCGCCAGCAGCTTGGGTGGGGATGAGCAGTTCTTC. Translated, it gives CASSLGGDEQFF.

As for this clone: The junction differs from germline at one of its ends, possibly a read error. The CDR3 loop reads CASSEGGLANF. The CDR3 DNA sequence: TGTGCCAGCAGTGAGGGAGGGCTAGCAAACTTC. V is TRBV2 and J is TRBJ2-7, with 7 bases identical to TRBD2. The CDR3 sequence is 11 residues long. Germline CDR1 and CDR2: SNHLY and FYNNEI.

In nucleotides, the CDR3 is TGTGCCAGCAGCCTCCAAACAGGGGTGGGGGGTCAGCCCCAGCATTTT. It codes for CASSLQTGVGGQPQHF. The chain has TRBV7-2 and TRBJ1-5; 7 positions agree with TRBD1. The CDR3 runs 16 residues. Germline V CDR1 and CDR2: SGHTA, FQGNSA. With 5 bases clipped from V and 6 bases from J, the junction kept 13 bases outside the gene matches.

The CDR3 nucleotides are TGCAGCGTTGATAGCGGGCGGACAGATACGCAGTATTTT. Translation: CSVDSGRTDTQYF. J is TRBJ2-3 and V is TRBV29-1, with TRBD2 matching 7 bases. Germline CDR1 and CDR2: SQVTM and ANQGSEA. CDR3 length equals 13 residues. Trimming took 3 bases from V and 3 from J; bases not matched to a gene: 3.